The clone carrying this T cell receptor (beta chain) was found many times. The antigen is undetermined. The TCR beta CDR3 regions underwent amplification using RNA transcripts as the source. The HTBI primer set served for first-round RT-PCR of the TCR CDR3. Via MiXCR, TCRdb re-called the multiplex PCR reads, giving one row per CDR3 protein. Seen here are some 350,000 distinct CDR3 sequences, roughly 25% observed once, and the top ten hold around four fifths. For Graves' hyperthyroidism to be stable, ophthalmopathy could not progress within 18 months. Diagnoses were established using clinical symptoms, serum thyroxine and TRAb, thyroid ultrasound and orbital computed tomography. The entry originates in a study of T cells in Graves' hyperthyroidism and ophthalmopathy. Findings and limits, study-wide: Ophthalmopathy prediction by the model preceded onset by a median about 6.3 months. Most thyroid clonotypes expanded above 0.001 appeared in blood too.

From germline, CDR1 is LGHDT and CDR2 YNNKEL (reference sequence). The CDR3 covers 16 residues. The V gene lost 4 bases and the J gene lost 3 bases, with 17 bases spanning the gap. Sequencing used blood. The sequence was obtained from a middle-aged man with Graves' hyperthyroidism. The chain joins TRBV3-1 to TRBJ2-3; D may be TRBD1 (6 bases). In DNA form, the CDR3 reads TGTGCCAGCAGCCCTTTAGGGGGAGCATCAACAGATACGCAGTATTTT. Its protein is CASSPLGGASTDTQYF.